The 27 T cell receptor beta chains presented below share a single source sample, sequenced in a study of OX40 agonist ivuxolimab in advanced cancers. Libraries were prepared by immunoSEQ multiplex PCR; TCRdb keeps only in-frame clonotypes and omits some of them. The sample includes tens of thousands of clones, around 89% of them seen just once. Sequenced material: CD4+ or CD8+ T cells sorted from blood, taken in a trial of the OX40 agonist ivuxolimab. The receptors come from an adult with an advanced solid tumor such as melanoma, head and neck, liver or kidney cancer.

The chain recombines TRBV28 with TRBJ2-7; D is unresolved. The CDR3 runs to 15 residues. V was clipped by 4 bases and J by 2 bases, with 15 bases between them. The V gene's germline CDR1 is MDHEN and CDR2 SYDVKM. CDR3 loop: CASSSPKDVTYEQYF. The CDR3 DNA follows: TGTGCCAGCAGTTCCCCGAAAGACGTAACCTACGAGCAGTACTTC.

The table lists this clone with a few counts. The rearrangement links TRBV18 to TRBJ2-7; D is undetermined. This CDR3 is built from 11 residues. CDR1 is KGHSH, CDR2 LQKENI, per germline. Trimming removed 2 bases at V and 2 bases at J, with 1 base between. For the CDR3, the DNA is TGTGCCAGCTCACCAACCTACGAGCAGTACTTC. Translating it yields CASSPTYEQYF.

The chain couples TRBV11-3 to TRBJ2-4; D may be TRBD1 (5 bases). Trimming left V 2 bases short and J 1 base short, with 12 bases between. The CDR3 runs 16 residues. Germline values: CDR1 SGHNT, CDR2 YENEEA. The CDR3 DNA reads TGTGCCAGCAGCTTATCTCAGGGCTCCGCCAAAAACATTCAGTACTTC. Its translation is CASSLSQGSAKNIQYF.

The V call is TRBV19, the J call TRBJ1-5; a weak D match, TRBD1 (5 bases). Per the germline V gene, CDR1 is LNHDA and CDR2 is SQIVND (reference sequence). V lost 4 bases and J 5 bases, leaving 9 bases between the germline ends. The CDR3 covers 13 residues. CDR3 sequence (DNA): TGTGCCAGTAGTAAGGACATACATCAGCCCCAGCATTTT. Protein: CASSKDIHQPQHF.

The genes are TRBV9 and TRBJ2-6; D may match TRBD1 or TRBD2 (6 bases each). The CDR3 covers 17 residues. The ends were cut back, 0 bases at V and 4 bases at J, with 14 bases in the middle. The germline V gene encodes CDR1 SGDLS and CDR2 YYNGEE. CDR3 DNA sequence: TGTGCCAGCAGCGTAGAGGGGGGAGGCGGAGGGGCCAACGTCCTGACTTTC. Its protein product is CASSVEGGGGGANVLTF.

In nucleotides, the CDR3 is TGTGCCAGCAGCCAAGTTCTGGGGGGGCACTATGGCTACACCTTC. Residues: CASSQVLGGHYGYTF. The chain joins TRBV4-2 to TRBJ1-2; D perhaps matches TRBD1 (6 bases). V was shortened by 1 base and J by 3 bases, with 12 bases between the two germline ends. Germline assignment: CDR1 LGHNA and CDR2 YNFKEQ. The CDR3 length is 15 residues.

The sample holds one count of this clone. This sequence joins TRBV7-9 and TRBJ1-3; D is perhaps TRBD1 (5 bases). This CDR3 has 15 residues. Trimming left V 5 bases short and J 3 bases short, with 14 bases between. The germline V gene encodes CDR1 SEHNR and CDR2 FQNEAQ (reference sequence). This chain's CDR3 is CASSAQVPGGNTIYF. Here the CDR3 DNA reads TGTGCCAGCAGCGCACAGGTCCCCGGTGGAAACACCATATATTTT.

This clone was seen just once. The genes are TRBV7-8 and TRBJ2-7, with 12 bases lining up with TRBD2. Germline values: CDR1 SGHVS, CDR2 FQNEAQ. The CDR3 length is 16 residues. V dropped 5 bases and J dropped 3; count of bases not matched to a gene: 8. CDR3 DNA: TGTGCCAGCAGCCCACGGACTAGCGGGACCAACTACGAGCAGTACTTC. Translating gives CASSPRTSGTNYEQYF.

The chain uses TRBV5-5 and TRBJ1-1; possibly TRBD1 for D (5 bases). The CDR3 contains 13 residues. Germline V lookup: CDR1 SGHKS, CDR2 YYEKEE (reference sequence). Deletions cut 0 bases from V and 4 bases from J, with 7 bases between. CDR3 amino acids: CASSLAGITEAFF. For the CDR3, the DNA is TGTGCCAGCAGCTTGGCAGGGATCACTGAAGCTTTCTTT.

This clone was recorded once. This chain uses TRBV7-2 with TRBJ2-7; the D call may be TRBD1 or TRBD2 (5 bases each). V was trimmed by 5 bases and J by 6 bases, leaving 14 bases between them. Germline assignment: CDR1 SGHTA and CDR2 FQGNSA. The CDR3 has 13 residues. CDR3 loop: CASSPPPGTEQYF. For the CDR3, the DNA is TGTGCCAGCAGCCCGCCCCCGGGGACCGAGCAGTACTTC. The whole variable domain, remainder taken from reference TRBV7-2 and TRBJ2-7, is GAGVSQSPSNKVTEKGKDVELRCDPISGHTALYWYRQSLGQGLEFLIYFQGNSAPDKSGLPSDRFSAERTGGSVSTLTIQRTQQEDSAVYLCASSPPPGTEQYFGPGTRLTVT.

The gene calls are TRBV7-3 and TRBJ2-2; TRBD1 might be the D (6 bases). The CDR3 loop spans 16 amino acids. Germline V lookup: CDR1 SGHTA, CDR2 FQGTGA. Deletions cut 2 bases from V and 0 bases from J, with 10 bases between. This CDR3 is CASSLWQGSNTGELFF. The CDR3, as DNA: TGTGCCAGCAGCTTATGGCAGGGGTCGAACACCGGGGAGCTGTTTTTT.

The chain combines TRBV6-5 with TRBJ1-2; D is unclear. The CDR3 totals 12 residues. V was trimmed by 6 bases and J by 9 bases, leaving 14 bases between them. In germline, CDR1 is MNHEY, CDR2 SVGAGI. The CDR3, as DNA: TGTGCCAGCAGCTCCGGGCTCTCTAGCTACACCTTC. It translates to CASSSGLSSYTF.

This chain connects TRBV18 to TRBJ1-2; possibly TRBD1 for D (5 bases). Germline V CDR1 and CDR2: KGHSH, LQKENI. The germline V and J ends were trimmed by 2 bases and 8 bases, with 21 bases remaining between them. This CDR3 has 16 amino acids. CDR3 sequence: CASSPLGEGAAWGYTF. The CDR3 coding sequence is TGTGCCAGCTCACCATTGGGGGAAGGAGCCGCGTGGGGCTACACCTTC.

The rearrangement uses TRBV4-3 and TRBJ2-3; D gene ambiguous. From germline, CDR1 is LGHNA and CDR2 YSLEER. The CDR3 length is 17 residues. V shed 0 bases and J shed 4 bases, with 17 bases lying between them. The CDR3 DNA reads TGCGCCAGCAGCCAAGATTGGCAGCGAATCTGGCCAGATACGCAGTATTTT. This translates into CASSQDWQRIWPDTQYF.

The DNA for the CDR3 is TGTGCCAGCTCACCACCAACAGGGACTAGCGGCACCGGGGAGCTGTTTTTT. Residues: CASSPPTGTSGTGELFF. This chain uses TRBV18 with TRBJ2-2; 11 bases are shared with TRBD2. The CDR3 is 17 residues long. CDR1 and CDR2 (germline): KGHSH, LQKENI. Trimming removed 0 bases from V and 4 bases from J; junction bases left unmatched: 4.

V usage is TRBV19 and J usage is TRBJ2-6; TRBD1 matches at 9 bases. V trimming: 5 bases; J trimming: 0 bases; junction bases outside the gene matches: 8. Germline loops: CDR1 LNHDA, CDR2 SQIVND (reference sequence). The CDR3 loop spans 18 amino acids. CDR3 amino acids: CASSSAGTGSSGANVLTF. The CDR3 bases are TGTGCCAGTAGTTCCGCCGGGACAGGGAGCTCTGGGGCCAACGTCCTGACTTTC.

The V call is TRBV6-1, the J call TRBJ2-1; 9 bases fit TRBD1. V was clipped by 4 bases and J by 4 bases; unmatched bases: 14. This CDR3 is 18 amino acids long. CDR1 and CDR2 from the germline V gene are MNHNS and SASEGT. This chain's CDR3 is CASSGVTGGLWKYNEQFF. CDR3 DNA sequence: TGTGCCAGCAGTGGGGTTACAGGGGGCCTATGGAAATACAATGAGCAGTTCTTC.

This clone was seen once. This chain connects TRBV25-1 to TRBJ1-4; unclear D gene. The V and J ends lost 0 bases and 8 bases respectively, with 13 bases between them. There are 15 residues in the CDR3. Germline V gives CDR1 MGHDK, CDR2 SYGVNS. CDR3 residues: CASSEYQRKKEKLFF. For the CDR3, the DNA is TGTGCCAGCAGTGAATACCAACGAAAGAAGGAAAAACTGTTTTTT.

The V and J genes are TRBV10-3 and TRBJ1-6; D not certain. Trimming took off 4 bases at V and 10 bases at J, with 11 bases between the two ends. Germline CDR1 ENHRY, CDR2 SYGVKD. The CDR3 totals 13 residues. The CDR3 region has the DNA TGTGCCATCAGTGCGGAGGTTCGCTCACCCCTCCACTTT. Amino acid sequence: CAISAEVRSPLHF.

This clone was detected once. The gene calls are TRBV7-8 and TRBJ1-2, with TRBD1 identical over 7 bases. The CDR3 loop spans 12 amino acids. With V trimmed by 0 bases and J by 8 bases, 0 bases remained unmatched. CDR1 and CDR2 (germline): SGHVS, FQNEAQ. CDR3 nucleotide sequence: TGTGCCAGCAGCTTAGCCAGGGGGGGCTACACCTTC. This encodes CASSLARGGYTF. The complete variable domain, with remaining parts taken from reference TRBV7-8 and TRBJ1-2, reads GAGVSQSPRYKVAKRGQDVALRCDPISGHVSLFWYQQALGQGPEFLTYFQNEAQLDKSGLPSDRFFAERPEGSVSTLKIQRTQQEDSAVYLCASSLARGGYTFGSGTRLTVV.

Only a few counts were recorded for this clone. V is TRBV5-1 and J is TRBJ1-3; D is unclear. Germline V CDR1 and CDR2: SGHRS, YFSETQ. The CDR3 length is 14 residues. V lost 1 base, J lost 1 base, and 6 bases lay in between. The CDR3 sequence is CASSLRESGNTIYF. CDR3 DNA sequence: TGCGCCAGCAGCTTGAGAGAGTCTGGAAACACCATATATTTT.

This clone was seen only once. The V and J genes are TRBV27 and TRBJ2-1; D is undetermined. This CDR3 region has 15 residues. V was clipped by 3 bases and J by 6 bases, with 15 bases between them. Germline V CDR1 and CDR2: MNHEY, SMNVEV (reference sequence). CDR3 in DNA: TGTGCCAGCAGTTTGGGCGCATTGATGCGCAATGAGCAGTTCTTC. This gives the protein CASSLGALMRNEQFF.

The V call is TRBV6-5, the J call TRBJ2-4; D possibly corresponds to TRBD2 (6 bases). The CDR3 sequence is 14 residues long. CDR1 and CDR2 (germline): MNHEY, SVGAGI. Trimming left V 4 bases short and J 2 bases short, with 9 bases between. The CDR3 region is CASSFGGTKNIQYF. CDR3 nucleotide sequence: TGTGCCAGCAGTTTCGGGGGTACCAAAAACATTCAGTACTTC.

This clone has just one count. The J gene is TRBJ2-1, the V gene TRBV1; the table's TRBD2 call for D was not verified on the DNA. TRBV1 is given as a pseudogene. The CDR3 covers 15 residues. CDR3 nucleotides: TGCACCAGCAGCCCGGGACTAGCGGGAGATGATGAGCAGTTCTTC. Its protein is CTSSPGLAGDDEQFF.

The rearrangement uses TRBV5-1 and TRBJ2-7; D is perhaps TRBD1 (6 bases). The CDR3 extends over 13 amino acids. The germline V and J ends were trimmed by 2 bases and 3 bases, with 9 bases remaining between them. Germline assignment: CDR1 SGHRS and CDR2 YFSETQ. The CDR3 here is CASSLNRDYEQYF. CDR3 sequence (DNA): TGCGCCAGCAGCTTAAACAGGGACTACGAGCAGTACTTC.

This clone was seen just once. V usage is TRBV7-6 and J usage is TRBJ2-7; 12 bases fit TRBD1. Germline V gives CDR1 SGHVS, CDR2 FNYEAQ. The CDR3 consists of 14 residues. Trimming removed 5 bases from V and 6 bases from J; junction bases left unmatched: 5. CDR3 DNA sequence: TGTGCCAGCAGCGTTGGGACAGGGGGCGGCGAGCAGTACTTC. Its translation is CASSVGTGGGEQYF.

This chain uses TRBV28 with TRBJ2-7, with D perhaps TRBD1 (5 bases). Looked up from germline, CDR1 is MDHEN and CDR2 is SYDVKM. The CDR3 loop spans 11 amino acids. Deletions cut 8 bases from V and 3 bases from J, with 8 bases between. CDR3 region: CASRTNYEQYF. CDR3 coding DNA: TGTGCCAGCCGGACAAACTACGAGCAGTACTTC.